These T cell receptor beta chains were read from a single sample in a study of shared clonotypes between healthy human individuals. Data came from immunoSEQ multiplex PCR; TCRdb stores just in-frame clones and leaves some out. The sample includes approximately 1.9 million clones, approximately 92% seen only once; the top ten take approximately 1.6%. Sequenced: naive CD8+ T cells from PBMCs. Receptors originate from a man younger than 30 in good health. Some clones in this sample may be carry-over from other donors' samples. The CDR3 runs from the conserved cysteine through the conserved F or W. A D gene is named only where the DNA matches it firmly. Not all rows give a size; the values are once, few, many and, for expanded clones, a class.

>TRBJ2-3|TRBV5-4|NA|TRBD2
CASSGGTSATDTQYF
TGTGCCAGCAGCGGCGGGACTAGCGCCACAGATACGCAGTATTTT
>TRBJ1-2|TRBV7-8|NA|TRBD1
CASSLLGQYNYGYTF
TGTGCCAGCAGCTTATTGGGACAGTACAACTATGGCTACACCTTC
>TRBJ1-2|TRBV27|NA|TRBD1
CASSLMGGQGNYGYTF
TGTGCCAGCAGTTTAATGGGGGGACAGGGCAACTATGGCTACACCTTC
>TRBJ1-1|TRBV29-1|NA|NA
CSVRGADTPMNTEAFF
TGCAGCGTCCGAGGGGCGGACACCCCCATGAACACTGAAGCTTTCTTT
>TRBJ1-1|TRBV30|few|NA
CAWSTGFTEAFF
TGTGCCTGGAGTACAGGGTTCACTGAAGCTTTCTTT
>TRBJ2-1|TRBV28|NA|NA
CASTSAGQLSSYNEQFF
TGTGCCAGTACTAGTGCGGGACAATTAAGCTCCTACAATGAGCAGTTCTTC
>TRBJ2-5|TRBV4-2|NA|TRBD2
CASSQTSGPTASAQYF
TGTGCCAGCAGCCAAACTAGCGGGCCCACCGCGTCGGCCCAGTACTTC
>TRBJ1-5|TRBV7-6|NA|NA
CASSPGWDQPQHF
TGTGCCAGCAGCCCTGGGTGGGATCAGCCCCAGCATTTT
>TRBJ2-1|TRBV28|NA|TRBD2
CASSLRLAVNEQFF
TGTGCCAGCAGTTTACGGCTAGCGGTCAATGAGCAGTTCTTC
>TRBJ2-7|TRBV28|few|TRBD1
CASSWDSYEQYF
TGTGCCAGCAGTTGGGACAGCTACGAGCAGTACTTC
>TRBJ1-5|TRBV6-5|NA|TRBD1
CASSYGTGNQPQHF
TGTGCCAGCAGTTACGGGACAGGCAATCAGCCCCAGCATTTT
>TRBJ2-7|TRBV4-2|NA|NA
CASSLSISKSYEQYF
TGTGCCAGCAGCCTTAGTATATCTAAGTCGTACGAGCAGTACTTC
>TRBJ2-7|TRBV5-1|NA|NA
CASRLEGLMPEQYF
TGCGCCAGCAGGTTGGAAGGCCTCATGCCCGAGCAGTACTTC
>TRBJ2-2|TRBV9|once|TRBD2
CASSSGTSVPGELFF
TGTGCCAGCAGCTCCGGGACTAGCGTGCCGGGGGAGCTGTTTTTT
>TRBJ2-3|TRBV10-2|NA|TRBD1
CASSRGPLENTQYF
TGCGCCAGCAGTAGGGGGCCCTTGGAAAATACGCAGTATTTT
>TRBJ2-5|TRBV10-1|NA|NA
CASSESHRVKGPLTQYF
TGCGCCAGCAGTGAGTCCCACAGGGTTAAAGGTCCGTTAACCCAGTACTTC
>TRBJ1-2|TRBV27|NA|NA
CASSLSRLALYGYTF
TGTGCCAGCAGTTTATCGAGGTTGGCCCTCTATGGCTACACCTTC
>TRBJ2-1|TRBV9|NA|NA
CASSVGDSPHEQFF
TGTGCCAGCAGCGTAGGGGATAGCCCCCATGAGCAGTTCTTC
>TRBJ2-7|TRBV15|NA|NA
CATSTRDSSYEQYF
TGTGCCACCAGCACCCGGGACTCCTCCTACGAGCAGTACTTC
>TRBJ1-2|TRBV6-5|NA|NA
CASSPTGPAGGYTF
TGTGCCAGCAGCCCGACCGGCCCCGCCGGAGGCTACACCTTC
>TRBJ1-5|TRBV28|NA|NA
CASSSTGTNQPQHF
TGTGCCAGCAGTTCGACAGGTACAAATCAGCCCCAGCATTTT
>TRBJ2-7|TRBV28|NA|TRBD1
CASSPRTGGLYEQYF
TGTGCCAGCAGCCCGAGGACAGGGGGACTCTACGAGCAGTACTTC
>TRBJ2-7|TRBV5-1|NA|NA
CASSLGREAWDYEQYF
TGCGCCAGCAGCTTGGGACGAGAGGCATGGGACTACGAGCAGTACTTC
>TRBJ1-2|TRBV4-1|NA|NA
CASSQAGGHGGYTF
TGCGCCAGCAGCCAAGCGGGAGGACATGGAGGCTACACCTTC
>TRBJ2-7|TRBV13|NA|NA
CASSPVGAGAPDEQYF
TGTGCCAGCAGCCCCGTCGGGGCAGGAGCTCCCGACGAGCAGTACTTC
>TRBJ2-6|TRBV15|once|NA
CATSRGKTGTGANVLTF
TGTGCCACCAGCAGAGGAAAGACAGGTACTGGGGCCAACGTCCTGACTTTC
>TRBJ2-7|TRBV11-2|NA|TRBD2
CASSSLTSPSSYEQYF
TGTGCCAGCAGCTCCCTGACTAGCCCGAGCTCCTACGAGCAGTACTTC